This TCR beta chain was identified during a study of graft-versus-host responses after intestinal transplantation. Study at large: Isolated intestinal, liver-intestinal, or multivisceral transplants had been given to the recipients. The study's findings and limits: GvH clonotypes were identified within recipient marrow, with a subset emerging first in ileum or blood. Association was observed between peak circulating GvH clone levels and early post-transplant HvG declines.

Method: immunoSEQ multiplex PCR; TCRdb's copy keeps in-frame clones and lacks some. The data show about 100,000 clones, roughly 87% seen once. This clone was recorded only once. Its antigen is unidentified. The V gene lost 1 base and the J gene lost 0 bases, with 16 bases spanning the gap. In germline, CDR1 is SGHTA, CDR2 FQGNSA. There are 18 residues in the CDR3. The specimen was unstimulated CD4+ T cells sorted from spleen or lymph node cells, collected before transplant. The V gene is TRBV7-2, the J gene TRBJ1-5; D is undetermined. This TCR was recovered from a human donor who was the organ donor for an intestinal transplant. The CDR3 DNA follows: TGTGCCAGCAGCTTAGTAGGTCCTCCGGGAGGTAGCAATCAGCCCCAGCATTTT. Its protein is CASSLVGPPGGSNQPQHF.